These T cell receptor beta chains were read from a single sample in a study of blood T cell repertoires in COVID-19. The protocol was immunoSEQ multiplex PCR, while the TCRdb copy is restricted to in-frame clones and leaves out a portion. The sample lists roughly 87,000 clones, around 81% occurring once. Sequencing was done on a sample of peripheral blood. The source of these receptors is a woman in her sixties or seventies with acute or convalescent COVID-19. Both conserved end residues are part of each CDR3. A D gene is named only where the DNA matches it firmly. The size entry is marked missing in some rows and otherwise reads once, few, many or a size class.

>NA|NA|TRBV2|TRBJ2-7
TGTGCCAGCGGTGATTCCCACTTCTACGAGCAGTACTTC
CASGDSHFYEQYF
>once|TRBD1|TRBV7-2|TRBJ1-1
TGTGCCAGCAGCCCCGGGACAGGGGGGAACACTGAAGCTTTCTTT
CASSPGTGGNTEAFF
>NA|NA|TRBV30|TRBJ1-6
TGTGCCTGGAGTGTACAGGCGGATTCACCCCTCCACTTT
CAWSVQADSPLHF
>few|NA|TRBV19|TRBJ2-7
TGTGCCAGTTCACTGACAGGCCACTACGAGCAGTACTTC
CASSLTGHYEQYF
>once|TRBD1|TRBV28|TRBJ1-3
TGTGCCACCACGACAGGGGATGGAAACACCATATATTTT
CATTTGDGNTIYF
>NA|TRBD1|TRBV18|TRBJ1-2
TGTGCCAGCTCCCGGGCCGCCAGGGGGCGCGATGGCTACACCTTC
CASSRAARGRDGYTF
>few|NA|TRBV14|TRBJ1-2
TGTGCCAGCAGCCAAATCGGCAGGGAGGGCGGCTACACCTTC
CASSQIGREGGYTF
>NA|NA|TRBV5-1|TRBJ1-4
TGCGCCAGCAGCTTTAGTGGGTCTAGTGAAAAACTGTTTTTT
CASSFSGSSEKLFF
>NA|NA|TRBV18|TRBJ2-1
TGTGCCAGCTCACAATTCCCCGGGACTGGGAATGAGCAGTTCTTC
CASSQFPGTGNEQFF
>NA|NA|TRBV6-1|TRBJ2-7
TGTGCCAGCAGTGAAGCGCAAACAGGGTACGAGCAGTACTTC
CASSEAQTGYEQYF
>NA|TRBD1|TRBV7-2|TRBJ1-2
TGTGCCAGCAGTCTTACCACCGGGACAGGGGATGGCTACACCTTC
CASSLTTGTGDGYTF
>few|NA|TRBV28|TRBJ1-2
TGTGCCAGCAGTTCTCAGACAGGCGGCTACACCTTC
CASSSQTGGYTF
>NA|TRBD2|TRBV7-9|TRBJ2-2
TGTGCCAGCAGTCCCGAGCGGGGGGACACCGGGGAGCTGTTTTTT
CASSPERGDTGELFF
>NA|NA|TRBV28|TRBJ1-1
TGTGCCAGCACGATCGGGGGAATCTCTGAAGCTTTCTTT
CASTIGGISEAFF
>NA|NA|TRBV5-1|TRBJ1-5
TGCGCCAGCAGCTTGGACTACAATCAGCCCCAGCATTTT
CASSLDYNQPQHF
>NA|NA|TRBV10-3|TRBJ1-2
TGTGCCATCAGTGAGTCTAGGGAGTTCTATGGCTACACCTTC
CAISESREFYGYTF
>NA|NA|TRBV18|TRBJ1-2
TGTGCCAGCTCACCCCCCCTGAACAGAGACTATGGCTACACCTTC
CASSPPLNRDYGYTF
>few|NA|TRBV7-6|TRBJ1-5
TGTGCCAGCAGCGCGGGGCTTCAACAGCCCCAGCATTTT
CASSAGLQQPQHF
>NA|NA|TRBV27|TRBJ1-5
TGTGCCGGTCGGGGGAGCAATCAGCCCCAGCATTTT
CAGRGSNQPQHF
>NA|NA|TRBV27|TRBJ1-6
TGTGCCAGCAGTTTAACAGGGAATAATTCACCCCTCCACTTT
CASSLTGNNSPLHF
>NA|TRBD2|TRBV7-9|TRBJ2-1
TGTGCCAGCAGCTCTTCTGGACTAGCTTCGCCGTTCTTC
CASSSSGLASPFF
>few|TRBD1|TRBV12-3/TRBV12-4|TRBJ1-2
TGTGCCAGCAGTTTAGTCAGGGGGAACGGCTACACCTTC
CASSLVRGNGYTF
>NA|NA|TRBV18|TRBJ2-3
TGTGCCAGCTCACCAGGGGCAGGCACAGATACGCAGTATTTT
CASSPGAGTDTQYF
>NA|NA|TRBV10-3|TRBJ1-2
TGTGCCATCAGTGAGTCCGGCAGGTCCTATGGCTACACCTTC
CAISESGRSYGYTF
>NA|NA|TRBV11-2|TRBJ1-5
TGTGCCAGCAGCTTACGCGTTACAGGCAGCAATCAGCCCCAGCATTTT
CASSLRVTGSNQPQHF
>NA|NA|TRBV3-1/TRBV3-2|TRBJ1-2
TGTGCCAGCAGCCAAGATGGCTTAAACTATGGCTACACCTTC
CASSQDGLNYGYTF
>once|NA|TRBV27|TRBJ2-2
TGTGCCAGGGGGTTCGTCCCGGGACAGAAAGGCGGGGACACCGGGGAGCTGTTTTTT
CARGFVPGQKGGDTGELFF
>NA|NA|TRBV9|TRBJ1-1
TGTGCCAGCAGCGTGGTTACTCCAGGGACAGAAGCTTTCTTT
CASSVVTPGTEAFF
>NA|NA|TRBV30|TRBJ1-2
TGTGCCTGGATCCTAGGGGCTAACTATGGCTACACCTTC
CAWILGANYGYTF
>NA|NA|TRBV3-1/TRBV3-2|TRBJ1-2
TGTGCCAGCAGCCCCCTCGGGGGCTATGGCTACACCTTC
CASSPLGGYGYTF